This T cell receptor (beta chain) appears in the sequencing data of a study of T cell responses to AZD1222 COVID-19 vaccine. Study-wide points: Sampling that yielded the repertoires occurred only after the peak T cell response. Among the donors, most were white British and more were female, and clonal diversity was possibly underestimated. With dominance at 160-218 and 743-854, vaccine-associated CD4 TCRs spanned spike.

Germline loops: CDR1 GTSNPN, CDR2 SVGIG (reference sequence). This CDR3 region has 15 residues. Trimming cost V 0 bases and J 1 base, with 12 bases left between them. A note on this clone: Its antigen is as yet unknown.

TCRdb's table, derived via immunoSEQ multiplex PCR, lists solely in-frame clones and lacks some. The sample gives about 220,000 clones, roughly 91% of which show up once; around 1% is in the top ten. Material: peripheral blood, obtained on day 0 of MenACWY control vaccination. This TCR was recovered from an adult in good health. The rearrangement joins TRBV30 to TRBJ1-1; D ambiguous. This CDR3 reads CAWSVLADGNTEAFF. In DNA form, the CDR3 reads TGTGCCTGGAGTGTCCTAGCGGACGGGAACACTGAAGCTTTCTTT.